These T cell receptor beta chains were read from a single sample in a study of blood T cell repertoires in COVID-19. The assay was immunoSEQ multiplex PCR, and TCRdb's table has in-frame clones only and misses some. This repertoire shows roughly 65,000 clones, about 85% found once; its top ten account for roughly 32%. Sequenced input: peripheral blood. These receptors came from a woman older than 75 with active or convalescent COVID-19. CDR3s include the opening cysteine and the closing phenylalanine or tryptophan. A D gene is named only where the DNA matches it firmly. Expanded clones are given a class, and other clones once, few, many or no size at all.

.,TRBJ1-4,TRBD1,TRBV11-2,CASSLVGTGAEKLFF,TGTGCCAGCAGCTTAGTGGGGACAGGGGCTGAAAAACTGTTTTTT
.,TRBJ2-7,TRBD2,TRBV7-2,CASSALAGFAYEQYF,TGTGCCAGCAGCGCCTTAGCGGGGTTTGCCTACGAGCAGTACTTC
.,TRBJ1-5,TRBD1,TRBV19,CASSPGQGGQPQHF,TGTGCCAGTAGTCCGGGACAGGGTGGGCAGCCCCAGCATTTT
.,TRBJ1-2,.,TRBV5-6,CASSLKPRGIRRNYGYTF,TGTGCCAGCAGCTTGAAACCGAGGGGGATTCGACGCAACTATGGCTACACCTTC
.,TRBJ1-3,TRBD1,TRBV3-1/TRBV3-2,CASSQDRGGTGGLGGNTIYF,TGTGCCAGCAGCCAAGATCGAGGAGGGACAGGGGGTCTTGGAGGAAACACCATATATTTT
.,TRBJ1-5,.,TRBV7-2,CASSSQGSQPQHF,TGTGCCAGCAGCTCCCAGGGTAGCCAGCCCCAGCATTTT
.,TRBJ2-7,TRBD1,TRBV9,CASSPTGTGPPYEQYF,TGTGCCAGCAGCCCCACCGGGACAGGGCCCCCCTACGAGCAGTACTTC
few,TRBJ2-2,.,TRBV28,CASSDRISTGELFF,TGTGCCAGCAGCGACAGAATATCCACCGGGGAGCTGTTTTTT
.,TRBJ1-2,TRBD1,TRBV7-2,CASSFGQGANYGYTF,TGTGCCAGCAGCTTTGGACAGGGGGCTAACTATGGCTACACCTTC
.,TRBJ1-3,.,TRBV27,CASSSVGIAEGNTIYF,TGTGCCAGCAGTTCAGTCGGGATTGCGGAAGGAAACACCATATATTTT
.,TRBJ1-2,.,TRBV5-4,CASSLEGELIYGYTF,TGTGCCAGCAGCTTAGAAGGAGAACTAATCTATGGCTACACCTTC
.,TRBJ1-1,TRBD1,TRBV19,CASISSTGVPTEAFF,TGTGCCAGTATCTCTAGTACAGGGGTCCCCACTGAAGCTTTCTTT
few,TRBJ2-2,TRBD2,TRBV28,CASRGGPNTGELFF,TGTGCCAGCCGGGGGGGCCCGAACACCGGGGAGCTGTTTTTT
.,TRBJ2-2,TRBD1,TRBV5-1,CASTYRGSTTGELFF,TGCGCCAGCACCTACAGGGGCTCTACCACCGGGGAGCTGTTTTTT
.,TRBJ2-5,.,TRBV29-1,CSTREGDRTQYF,TGCAGCACCCGTGAAGGGGATCGGACCCAGTACTTC
.,TRBJ2-3,TRBD2,TRBV11-2,CASSTTSGGGSLHTQYF,TGTGCCAGCAGCACTACTAGCGGGGGGGGGAGTCTACATACGCAGTATTTT
.,TRBJ2-1,TRBD2,TRBV7-6,CASSALAGATYNEQFF,TGTGCCAGCAGCGCCTTAGCGGGGGCTACCTACAATGAGCAGTTCTTC
once,TRBJ1-1,.,TRBV5-1,CASSPQTVNTEAFF,TGCGCCAGCAGCCCGCAGACAGTGAACACTGAAGCTTTCTTT
.,TRBJ1-2,.,TRBV5-1,CASSWGGVGAYGYTF,TGCGCCAGCAGCTGGGGTGGTGTGGGGGCCTATGGCTACACCTTC
.,TRBJ2-7,TRBD1,TRBV19,CASSILAPPGQSYEQYF,TGTGCCAGTAGTATCTTGGCCCCACCGGGACAGAGCTACGAGCAGTACTTC
.,TRBJ1-6,TRBD1,TRBV6-2/TRBV6-3,CASSARTGPLDSPLHF,TGTGCCAGCAGTGCCCGGACAGGGCCACTGGATTCACCCCTCCACTTT
.,TRBJ1-1,.,TRBV18,CASSPGGNEAFF,TGTGCCAGCTCGCCCGGGGGAAATGAAGCTTTCTTT
.,TRBJ2-5,.,TRBV7-2,CASSLAGVQETQYF,TGTGCCAGCAGCTTAGCAGGGGTCCAAGAGACCCAGTACTTC
.,TRBJ1-3,.,TRBV28,CASSGGRGNTIYF,TGTGCCAGCTCCGGTGGTCGTGGAAACACCATATATTTT
once,TRBJ2-7,TRBD2,TRBV10-3,CAISERGGGATNEQYF,TGTGCCATCAGTGAGCGGGGCGGGGGGGCCACCAACGAGCAGTACTTC
.,TRBJ1-4,TRBD1,TRBV3-1/TRBV3-2,CASSQTGEANEKLFF,TGTGCCAGCAGCCAAACAGGGGAAGCTAATGAAAAACTGTTTTTT
.,TRBJ2-1,TRBD2,TRBV6-6,CASSAVTSGGGEQFF,TGTGCCAGCAGTGCCGTGACTAGCGGGGGAGGGGAGCAGTTCTTC
.,TRBJ1-1,.,TRBV4-1,CASSQATGLNTEAFF,TGCGCCAGCAGCCAAGCCACAGGGTTGAACACTGAAGCTTTCTTT
.,TRBJ2-3,TRBD1,TRBV9,CASSTEGTGGFTDTQYF,TGTGCCAGCAGCACCGAGGGGACAGGCGGTTTCACAGATACGCAGTATTTT
.,TRBJ1-3,TRBD1,TRBV5-1,CASSTGTANSGNTIYF,TGCGCCAGCAGCACAGGGACAGCAAACTCTGGAAACACCATATATTTT
.,TRBJ1-2,TRBD1,TRBV19,CAVAPGGNYGYTF,TGTGCGGTAGCCCCAGGGGGTAACTATGGCTACACCTTC
.,TRBJ1-1,TRBD1,TRBV7-6,CASSLGMRQGNTEAFF,TGTGCCAGCAGCTTAGGGATGCGACAGGGGAACACTGAAGCTTTCTTT
.,TRBJ1-2,.,TRBV5-1,CASRIDSYYGYTF,TGCGCCAGTAGAATAGACAGCTACTATGGCTACACCTTC
.,TRBJ2-3,.,TRBV9,CASSPRLGLPDTQYF,TGTGCCAGCAGCCCCCGACTAGGACTGCCAGATACGCAGTATTTT
.,TRBJ2-4,TRBD1,TRBV5-6,CASSFRGQGNKNIQYF,TGTGCCAGCAGCTTCAGAGGACAGGGCAACAAAAACATTCAGTACTTC
once,TRBJ2-3,TRBD2,TRBV5-4,CASSGVASGGTDTQYF,TGTGCCAGCAGTGGGGTGGCTAGCGGGGGAACAGATACGCAGTATTTT
.,TRBJ1-2,.,TRBV5-1,CASSSGQGYGYTF,TGCGCCAGTAGTTCAGGGCAGGGCTATGGCTACACCTTC
.,TRBJ2-3,TRBD1,TRBV20-1,CSASLGQGAWTSTDTQYF,TGCAGTGCTAGTTTGGGACAGGGGGCTTGGACTAGCACAGATACGCAGTATTTT
.,TRBJ1-1,.,TRBV6-6,CASSYSTDRAFF,TGTGCCAGCAGTTACTCGACCGACAGGGCTTTCTTT
few,TRBJ2-1,.,TRBV11-2,CASSLQRLNEQFF,TGTGCCAGCAGCTTACAGCGGCTAAATGAGCAGTTCTTC
.,TRBJ2-2,TRBD2,TRBV15,CATSRNHLAGGTGELFF,TGTGCCACCAGCAGAAATCACCTAGCGGGGGGCACCGGGGAGCTGTTTTTT